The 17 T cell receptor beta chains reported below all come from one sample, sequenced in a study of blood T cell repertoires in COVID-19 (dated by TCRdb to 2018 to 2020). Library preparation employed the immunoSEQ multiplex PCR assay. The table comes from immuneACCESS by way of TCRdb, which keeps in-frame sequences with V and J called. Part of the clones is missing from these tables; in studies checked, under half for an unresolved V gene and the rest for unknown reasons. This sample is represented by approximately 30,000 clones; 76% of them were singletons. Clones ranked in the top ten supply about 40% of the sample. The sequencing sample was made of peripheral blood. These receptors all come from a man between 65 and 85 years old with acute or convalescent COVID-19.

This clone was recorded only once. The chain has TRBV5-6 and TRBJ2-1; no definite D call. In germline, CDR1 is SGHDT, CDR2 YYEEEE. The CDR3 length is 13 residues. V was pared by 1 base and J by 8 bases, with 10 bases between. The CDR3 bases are TGTGCCAGCAGCTTGACTGTGGGCGATGAGCAGTTCTTC. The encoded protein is CASSLTVGDEQFF.

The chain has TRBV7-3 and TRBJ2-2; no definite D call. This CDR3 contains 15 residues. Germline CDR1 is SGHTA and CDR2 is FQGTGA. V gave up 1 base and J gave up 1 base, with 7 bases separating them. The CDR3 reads CASSLNDLNTGELFF. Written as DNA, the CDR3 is TGTGCCAGCAGCTTAAATGACTTGAACACCGGGGAGCTGTTTTTT.

The CDR3 coding sequence is TGTGCCAGCAGTTACCTAGGGACAGGGAATGACAATGAGCAGTTCTTC. Translating gives CASSYLGTGNDNEQFF. The chain employs TRBV7-9 and TRBJ2-1, with 9 bases fitting TRBD1. Germline trimming cut 6 bases from V and 5 bases from J; bases unmatched to any gene: 11. CDR1 SEHNR and CDR2 FQNEAQ come from the germline V gene (reference sequence). CDR3 length: 16 amino acids.

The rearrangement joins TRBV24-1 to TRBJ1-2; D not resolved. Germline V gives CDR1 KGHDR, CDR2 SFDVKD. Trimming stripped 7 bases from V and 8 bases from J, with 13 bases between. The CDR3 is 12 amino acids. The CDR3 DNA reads TGTGCCACCAGACCCCCCAGCGGAGGCTACACCTTC. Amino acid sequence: CATRPPSGGYTF.

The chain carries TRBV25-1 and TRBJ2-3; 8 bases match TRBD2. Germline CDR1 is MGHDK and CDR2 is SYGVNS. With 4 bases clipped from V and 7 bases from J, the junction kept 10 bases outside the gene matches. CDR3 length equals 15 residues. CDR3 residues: CASSVGAGAVNTQYF. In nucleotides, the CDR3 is TGTGCCAGCAGTGTCGGAGCGGGAGCGGTAAATACGCAGTATTTT.

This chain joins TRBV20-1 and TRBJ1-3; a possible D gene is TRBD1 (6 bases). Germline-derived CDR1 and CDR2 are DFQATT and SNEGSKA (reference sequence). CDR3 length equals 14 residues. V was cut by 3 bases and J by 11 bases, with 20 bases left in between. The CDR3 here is CSASWTAGSRSIYF. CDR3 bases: TGCAGTGCTAGTTGGACAGCGGGGAGTCGTTCCATATATTTT.

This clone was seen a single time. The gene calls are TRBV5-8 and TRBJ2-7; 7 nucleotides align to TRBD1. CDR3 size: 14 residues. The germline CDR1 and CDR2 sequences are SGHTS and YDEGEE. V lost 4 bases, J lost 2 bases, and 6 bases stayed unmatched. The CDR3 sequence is CASSRRTGTYEQYF. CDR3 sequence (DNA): TGTGCCAGCAGCCGACGGACAGGAACCTACGAGCAGTACTTC. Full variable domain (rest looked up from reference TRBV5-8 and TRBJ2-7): EAGVTQSPTHLIKTRGQQATLRCSPISGHTSVYWYQQALGLGLQFLLWYDEGEERNRGNFPPRFSGRQFPNYSSELNVNALELEDSALYLCASSRRTGTYEQYFGPGTRLTVT.

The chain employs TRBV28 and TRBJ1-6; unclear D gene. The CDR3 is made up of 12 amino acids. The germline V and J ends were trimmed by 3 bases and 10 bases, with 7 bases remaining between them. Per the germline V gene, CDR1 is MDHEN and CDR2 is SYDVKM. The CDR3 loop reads CASSFGNSPLHF. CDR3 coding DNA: TGTGCCAGCAGTTTCGGTAACTCACCCCTCCACTTT.

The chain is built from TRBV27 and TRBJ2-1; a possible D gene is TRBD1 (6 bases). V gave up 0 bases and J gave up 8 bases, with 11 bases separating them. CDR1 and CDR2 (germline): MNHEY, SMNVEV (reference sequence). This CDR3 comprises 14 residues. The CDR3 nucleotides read TGTGCCAGCAGTTTATCGGCAGGGGTCGATGAGCAGTTCTTC. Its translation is CASSLSAGVDEQFF.

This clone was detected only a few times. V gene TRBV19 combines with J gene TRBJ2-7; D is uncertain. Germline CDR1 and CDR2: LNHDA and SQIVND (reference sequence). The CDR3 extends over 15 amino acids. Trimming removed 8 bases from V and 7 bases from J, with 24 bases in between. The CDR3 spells CASADGSGTLREQYF. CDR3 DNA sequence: TGTGCCAGTGCGGATGGAAGTGGCACGCTTAGAGAGCAGTACTTC.

The CDR3 region is CASSSRRQAGAKSDTQYF. Written as DNA, the CDR3 is TGTGCCAGTAGTTCTAGGCGGCAGGCAGGGGCTAAGTCAGATACGCAGTATTTT. The chain combines TRBV19 with TRBJ2-3; D possibly corresponds to TRBD1 (6 bases). Germline CDR1 and CDR2: LNHDA and SQIVND (reference sequence). V was pared by 5 bases and J by 4 bases, with 25 bases between. The CDR3 extends over 18 amino acids.

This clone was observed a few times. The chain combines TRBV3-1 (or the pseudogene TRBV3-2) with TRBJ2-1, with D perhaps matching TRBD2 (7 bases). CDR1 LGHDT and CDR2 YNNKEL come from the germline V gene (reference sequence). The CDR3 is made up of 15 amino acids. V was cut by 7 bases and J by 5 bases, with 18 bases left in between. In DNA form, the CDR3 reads TGTGCCAGCATTATCCGCGGGGGCGAGGACAATGAGCAGTTCTTC. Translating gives CASIIRGGEDNEQFF.

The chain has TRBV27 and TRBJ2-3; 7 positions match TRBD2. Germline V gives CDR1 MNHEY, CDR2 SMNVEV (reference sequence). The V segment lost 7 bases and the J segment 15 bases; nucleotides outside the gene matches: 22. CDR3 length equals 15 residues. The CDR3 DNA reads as TGTGCCAGCACTTTTATCGTTGCGGGAGACACCCCGTACTATTTT. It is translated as CASTFIVAGDTPYYF.

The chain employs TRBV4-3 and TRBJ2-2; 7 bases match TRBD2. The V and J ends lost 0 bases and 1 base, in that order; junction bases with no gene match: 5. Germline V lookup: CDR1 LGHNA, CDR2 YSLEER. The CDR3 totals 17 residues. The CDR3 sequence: CASSQDFQRENTGELFF. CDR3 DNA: TGCGCCAGCAGCCAAGATTTTCAGCGGGAGAACACCGGGGAGCTGTTTTTT.

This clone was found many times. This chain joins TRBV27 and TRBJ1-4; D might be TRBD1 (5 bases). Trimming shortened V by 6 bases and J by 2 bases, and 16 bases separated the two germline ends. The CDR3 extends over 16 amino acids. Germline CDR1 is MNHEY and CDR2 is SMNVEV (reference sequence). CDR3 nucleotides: TGTGCCAGCAGCCCCATTTTGGGGCCCACTAATGAAAAACTGTTTTTT. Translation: CASSPILGPTNEKLFF.

CDR3 sequence reads: CASSTRTGTPDTQYF. As DNA, the CDR3 is TGTGCCAGCAGCACCAGGACAGGGACCCCAGATACGCAGTATTTT. The gene calls are TRBV13 and TRBJ2-3; TRBD1 matches 8 bases. Germline CDR1 PRHDT, CDR2 FYEKMQ (reference sequence). J was trimmed by 4 bases and V by 5 bases; bases with no gene match: 8. The CDR3 has 15 amino acids.

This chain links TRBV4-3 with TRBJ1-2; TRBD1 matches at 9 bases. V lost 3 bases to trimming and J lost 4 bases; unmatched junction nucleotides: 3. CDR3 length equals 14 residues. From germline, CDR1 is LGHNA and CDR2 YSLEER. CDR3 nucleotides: TGCGCCAGCAGCCAGGAGACAGGGGGCTATGGCTACACCTTC. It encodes CASSQETGGYGYTF.